This record covers a single TCR beta chain. There are many counts of this clonotype. Its specific antigen is unknown. No quality values exist for individual bases; no much larger clone is one base distant. The data belong to a study of T cell repertoires in cytomegalovirus infection (dated by TCRdb to about 2019). Some background on the complete study: Donor HLA type was relevant to the analysis, because carriage of CMV infection together with the matching HLA type was indicated by public TCR beta signatures.

The research as a whole found: In the ex vivo response, HLA-C-restricted CMV-specific TCR beta clonotypes were dominant, and in two of eight donors the single most frequent clonotype came from this HLA-C-restricted group. Cumulative frequency of public TCR beta family members discriminated carriers of CMV infection plus the relevant HLA type in this cohort and an independent 352-donor cohort.

Instrument on record: Illumina HiSeq 1500. TCRdb applied fastp at Q25 and MiXCR to the public reads, then kept only in-frame beta chains. Under each unique CDR3 protein, matching rows form one entry showing the most common genes and DNA. Recorded for this sample are 200,000 to 250,000 distinct CDR3 sequences; over 9% of them occurred a single time. Together, the top ten hold around 1.6% of the sample. CDR1 and CDR2 are read off the germline V gene as SQVTM and ANQGSEA. The CDR3 measures 11 amino acids from cysteine to phenylalanine. Only the CDR3 DNA is retained, 33 bases long and in frame from the first base.

The receptor comes from a human donor in good health (CMV status not recorded). Some clones in this sample may be carry-over from other donors' samples. Sequenced: PBMCs. The chain employs TRBV29-1 and TRBJ1-2, with an unclear D gene assignment. Here the CDR3 is given as CTVSKGGGYTF. The bases read TGCACCGTATCTAAGGGCGGAGGCTACACCTTC.